This T cell receptor (beta chain) was obtained from a study of STAT3 mutations in large granular lymphocyte leukemia. About the study: Immunosuppressive therapy was given to more than half of T-LGLL patients. Notes on the study in general: After therapy, about 35% of the 18 patients switched clonotypes, all new clones STAT3 wild type. In T-cell large granular lymphocyte leukemia, about half of patients showed multiple immunodominant subclonotypes. Samples missed the first appearance of the clone.

From germline, CDR1 is LGHNA and CDR2 YSLEER. Germline trimming cut 1 base from V and 0 bases from J; bases unmatched to any gene: 3. The CDR3 consists of 18 residues. Each sample's TCRbeta library yielded on average approximately 41,000 productive templates. TCRdb's copy holds only in-frame clones and misses some; the assay was immunoSEQ multiplex PCR. The sample holds about 16,000 clones, around four fifths seen once. Regarding this clone: Its cognate antigen is unknown.

The specimen was peripheral blood mononuclear cells. The chain carries TRBV4-3 and TRBJ2-3, with TRBD2 matching over 14 bases. The TCR sequence derives from a man aged 50 to 59 with T-cell large granular lymphocyte leukemia. Some clones in this sample may be carry-over from other donors' samples. CDR3 in DNA: TGCGCCAGCAGCCAAGCCAGACTAGCGGGAGGGAGCACAGATACGCAGTATTTT. This sequence encodes CASSQARLAGGSTDTQYF.